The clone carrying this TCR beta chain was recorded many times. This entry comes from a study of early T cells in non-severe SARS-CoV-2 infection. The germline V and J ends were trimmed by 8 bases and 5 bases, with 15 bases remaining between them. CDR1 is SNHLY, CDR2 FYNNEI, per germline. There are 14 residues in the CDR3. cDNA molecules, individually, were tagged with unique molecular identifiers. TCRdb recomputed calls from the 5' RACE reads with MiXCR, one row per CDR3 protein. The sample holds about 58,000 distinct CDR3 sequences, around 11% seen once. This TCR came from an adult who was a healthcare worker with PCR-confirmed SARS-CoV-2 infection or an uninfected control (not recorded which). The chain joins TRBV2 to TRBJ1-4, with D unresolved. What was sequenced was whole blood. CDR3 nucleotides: TGTGCCAGCCTGAAGGACGGAGAGAATGAAAAACTGTTTTTT. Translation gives CASLKDGENEKLFF.